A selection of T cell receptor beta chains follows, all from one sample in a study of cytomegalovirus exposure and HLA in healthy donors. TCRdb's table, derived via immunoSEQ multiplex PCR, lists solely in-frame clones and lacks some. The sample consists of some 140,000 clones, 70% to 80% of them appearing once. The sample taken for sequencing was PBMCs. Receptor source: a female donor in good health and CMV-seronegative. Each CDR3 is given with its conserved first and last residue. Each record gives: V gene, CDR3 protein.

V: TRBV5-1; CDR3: CASSPRGQISYNEQFF
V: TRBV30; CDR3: CAWSVLGETQYF
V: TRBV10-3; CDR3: CAISEVGEGPNIQYF
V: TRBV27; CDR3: CASRGGLSEKLFF
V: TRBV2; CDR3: CASGGAGGTDTQYF
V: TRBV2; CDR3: CASSEAGGLDTQYF
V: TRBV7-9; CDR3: CASSGGQGWDNEQFF
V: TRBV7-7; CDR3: CASSSGRGLETQYF
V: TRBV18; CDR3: CASSSNRDGQPQHF
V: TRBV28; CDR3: CASSSGQGREKLFF
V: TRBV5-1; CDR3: CASSLRPPGSTDTQYF
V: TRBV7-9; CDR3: CASSLGTGEEFF
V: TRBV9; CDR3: CASSAQGALGKLFF
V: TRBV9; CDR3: CASSVVGNYGYTF
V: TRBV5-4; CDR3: CASSLRTGDEKLFF
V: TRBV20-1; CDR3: CSVAVQETQYF
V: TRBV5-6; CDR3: CASRQGLAYGYTF
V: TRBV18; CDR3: CASSPNRVGASGNTIYF
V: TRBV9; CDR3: CASSVETGGEQYF
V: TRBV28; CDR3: CASSAGTVGAMNTEAFF
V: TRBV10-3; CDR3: CAIGRLVSEQFF
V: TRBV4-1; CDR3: CASSQDLQGTHSPLHF
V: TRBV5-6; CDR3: CASSLGQVFDEKLFF
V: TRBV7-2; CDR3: CASSLTSGVSSYNEQFF
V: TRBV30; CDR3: CAWSVRLRKQYF
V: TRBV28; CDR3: CASSSSGGRADTQYF
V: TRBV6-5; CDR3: CASRLSGVYGYTF
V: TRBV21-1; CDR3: CASSTAGTGCEQYF
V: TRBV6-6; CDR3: CASSLRDRGVQPQHF
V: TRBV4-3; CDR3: CASSQGLRGSYEQYF
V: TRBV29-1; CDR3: CSVRGRAYTGELFF
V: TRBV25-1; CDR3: CASETWGDTEAFF
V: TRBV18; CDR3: CASSPYDSYTEAFF
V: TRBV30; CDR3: CAWSVRQANSPLHF
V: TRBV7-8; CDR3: CASSPETVSLSSLRTDTQYF